These 20 T cell receptor beta chains came from one sample sequenced in a study of radiotherapy plus CTLA-4 blockade in lung cancer. The repertoire was sequenced with immunoSEQ multiplex PCR; TCRdb's copy has only in-frame clones and lacks some. The table lists tens of thousands of clones, over 75% of them singletons. The specimen comprised peripheral blood, sampled from a patient treated with radiotherapy plus ipilimumab. Receptors originate from a human donor with non-small cell lung cancer that progressed on radiotherapy plus ipilimumab.

The gene calls are TRBV2 and TRBJ1-6; D remains unclear. Germline lookup yields CDR1 SNHLY and CDR2 FYNNEI. V lost 10 bases, J lost 0 bases, and 10 bases lay in between. The CDR3 has 14 residues. The CDR3 DNA reads as TGTGCCAATAGCCGAGACTCCTATAATTCACCCCTCCACTTT. Translated: CANSRDSYNSPLHF.

The chain is built from TRBV19 and TRBJ2-5; 9 bases fit TRBD1. This CDR3 region has 13 residues. Trimming cost V 9 bases and J 1 base; bases outside gene matches: 3. Germline loops: CDR1 LNHDA, CDR2 SQIVND (reference sequence). This chain's CDR3 is CASKGQGQETQYF. For the CDR3, the DNA is TGTGCCAGCAAGGGACAGGGCCAAGAGACCCAGTACTTC.

As concerns this clone: Additional DNA sequences in this sample encode the identical CDR3. The gene calls are TRBV11-2 and TRBJ1-6; no clear D. Trimming took off 1 base at V and 7 bases at J, with 11 bases between the two ends. The CDR3 runs to 15 residues. Germline V gives CDR1 SGHAT, CDR2 FQNNGV. DNA for the CDR3: TGTGCCAGCAGCTTAGGTACTAATCTGAATTCACCCCTCCACTTT. Its translation: CASSLGTNLNSPLHF.

This chain connects TRBV5-1 to TRBJ2-7; TRBD2 matches 8 bases. The CDR3 loop spans 14 amino acids. Germline CDR1 and CDR2: SGHRS and YFSETQ. J was trimmed by 3 bases and V by 2 bases; bases with no gene match: 4. Here the CDR3 DNA reads TGCGCCAGCAGCTTCGGTAGCGGGGACTACGAGCAGTACTTC. Translation gives CASSFGSGDYEQYF.

This clone was seen just once. This chain links TRBV19 with TRBJ2-2; TRBD2 aligns across 9 bases. V shed 6 bases and J 1 base; nucleotides not matched to a gene: 3. Germline assignment: CDR1 LNHDA and CDR2 SQIVND (reference sequence). The CDR3 runs to 15 residues. CDR3 nucleotide sequence: TGTGCCAGTAGACAAGCGGGGGGGAACACCGGGGAGCTGTTTTTT. The encoded protein is CASRQAGGNTGELFF.

The V and J genes are TRBV10-3 and TRBJ2-2; 7 bases fit TRBD1. Germline CDR1 ENHRY, CDR2 SYGVKD. The CDR3 has 16 amino acids. Trimming removed 6 bases from V and 4 bases from J; junction bases left unmatched: 11. The DNA of the CDR3 is TGTGCCATCAGCTCTACACAGGGGATTAGCACCGGGGAGCTGTTTTTT. Translating it yields CAISSTQGISTGELFF.

V and J are TRBV7-9 and TRBJ2-2, with D possibly TRBD1 on 5 matching bases. Trimming took off 1 base at V and 3 bases at J, with 9 bases between the two ends. CDR3 length: 15 residues. Per the germline V gene, CDR1 is SEHNR and CDR2 is FQNEAQ (reference sequence). CDR3 DNA: TGTGCCAGCAGCTTAGTAGGGGATTACACCGGGGAGCTGTTTTTT. It translates to CASSLVGDYTGELFF.

This clone was seen a single time. The gene calls are TRBV7-2 and TRBJ2-5; 7 nucleotides match TRBD1. Germline V gene lookup returns CDR1 SGHTA and CDR2 FQGNSA. The J segment lost 4 bases and the V segment lost 5 bases, leaving 10 bases of the junction unmatched. The CDR3 sequence is 15 residues long. The CDR3: CASSLSRRQGETQYF. CDR3 DNA: TGTGCCAGCAGCCTCTCCCGACGACAGGGAGAGACCCAGTACTTC.

This chain uses TRBV6-1 with TRBJ2-6; D is unresolved. Trimming removed 2 bases from V and 1 base from J, with 6 bases in between. The CDR3 runs 15 residues. Germline V gene sequence: CDR1 MNHNS, CDR2 SASEGT. The CDR3 region has the DNA TGTGCCAGCAGTGAATCCCAATCTGGGGCCAACGTCCTGACTTTC. This gives the protein CASSESQSGANVLTF.

The rearrangement uses TRBV9 and TRBJ1-4, with 7 nucleotides matching TRBD1. V dropped 0 bases and J dropped 7; count of bases not matched to a gene: 3. CDR3 length: 14 residues. Germline CDR1 is SGDLS and CDR2 is YYNGEE. The CDR3 nucleotides are TGTGCCAGCAGCGTAGGGGACAGTAGTGAAAAACTGTTTTTT. This codes for CASSVGDSSEKLFF.

This chain uses TRBV18 with TRBJ2-1; TRBD2 matches at 10 bases. Unmatched junction bases numbered 8, after V lost 6 bases and J lost 3 bases. Germline loops: CDR1 KGHSH, CDR2 LQKENI. The CDR3 has 16 amino acids. CDR3 sequence: CASSPGSSGGYNEQFF. The CDR3 nucleotides are TGTGCCAGCTCTCCGGGGTCTAGCGGGGGCTACAATGAGCAGTTCTTC.

V is TRBV7-3 and J is TRBJ2-1; possible D gene TRBD1, 5 bases. The CDR3 is 15 amino acids. With 2 bases removed from V and 5 bases from J, the gap between germline ends came to 13 bases. The germline CDR1 and CDR2 sequences are SGHTA and FQGTGA. This CDR3 is CASSLDRGAHNEQFF. The CDR3, as DNA: TGTGCCAGCAGCTTAGACAGAGGAGCTCACAATGAGCAGTTCTTC. The full variable domain, its missing parts supplied by reference TRBV7-3 and TRBJ2-1, is GAGVSQTPSNKVTEKGKYVELRCDPISGHTALYWYRQSLGQGPEFLIYFQGTGAADDSGLPNDRFFAVRPEGSVSTLKIQRTERGDSAVYLCASSLDRGAHNEQFFGPGTRLTVL.

V is TRBV7-9 and J is TRBJ2-5; D is possibly TRBD2 (6 bases). The J call may be faulty, since TRBJ2-7 better matches the DNA end. The germline CDR1 and CDR2 sequences are SEHNR and FQNEAQ (reference sequence). This CDR3 is 14 amino acids long. The CDR3 loop is CASSLGGTYYEQYF. For the CDR3, the DNA is TGTGCCAGCAGCTTAGGAGGGACTTACTACGAGCAGTACTTC.

V and J are TRBV5-4 and TRBJ1-2; D perhaps matches TRBD1 (6 bases). This CDR3 is built from 16 residues. Germline lookup yields CDR1 SGHNT and CDR2 YYREEE (reference sequence). The germline V and J ends were trimmed by 4 bases and 0 bases, with 16 bases remaining between them. The CDR3 protein is CASSRVTGSTNYGYTF. CDR3 in DNA: TGTGCCAGCAGCCGCGTGACAGGTTCAACTAACTATGGCTACACCTTC.

The V and J genes are TRBV7-9 and TRBJ1-1; tentative D call: TRBD1 (6 bases). V was shortened by 6 bases and J by 1 base, with 12 bases between the two germline ends. The CDR3 runs to 14 residues. CDR1 is SEHNR and CDR2 is FQNEAQ in the germline V gene (reference sequence). CDR3 in amino acids: CASSSRGGNTEAFF. DNA for the CDR3: TGTGCCAGCAGTTCTAGGGGGGGGAACACTGAAGCTTTCTTT.

The chain combines TRBV11-1 with TRBJ1-2, with TRBD1 matching 8 bases. Germline values: CDR1 SGHAT, CDR2 FQDESV (reference sequence). V was pared by 4 bases and J by 3 bases, with 4 bases of the junction left unmatched. The CDR3 covers 14 residues. The CDR3 sequence: CASSSDRGDYGYTF. The CDR3 DNA reads as TGTGCCAGCAGCTCCGACAGGGGAGACTATGGCTACACCTTC.

The rearrangement joins TRBV4-3 to TRBJ1-1; TRBD1 aligns across 9 bases. The germline gives CDR1 LGHNA, CDR2 YSLEER. J lost 3 bases, V lost 0 bases, and 2 bases had no gene match. The CDR3 contains 15 residues. As DNA, the CDR3 is TGCGCCAGCAGCCAAGAGGGACAGGGACACACTGAAGCTTTCTTT. Translation: CASSQEGQGHTEAFF.

The chain joins TRBV2 to TRBJ2-2; 8 bases match TRBD1. V dropped 6 bases and J dropped 5; count of bases not matched to a gene: 5. CDR1 is SNHLY, CDR2 FYNNEI, per germline. CDR3 length: 14 amino acids. The CDR3 nucleotides are TGTGCCAGCAGACAGACAGGGGAGACCGGGGAGCTGTTTTTT. Amino acids: CASRQTGETGELFF.

The genes are TRBV19 and TRBJ2-1, with 11 bases matching TRBD2. Germline assignment: CDR1 LNHDA and CDR2 SQIVND (reference sequence). V lost 6 bases, J lost 12 bases, and 13 bases stayed unmatched. CDR3 length: 15 residues. In nucleotides, the CDR3 is TGTGCCAGTAGCGCGGTGGGGACTAGCGGCCGTGTGCAGTTCTTC. Amino acids: CASSAVGTSGRVQFF.

This clone was picked up a small number of times. The chain employs TRBV6-5 and TRBJ1-6; 8 bases align to TRBD1. Germline CDR1 reads MNHEY; CDR2 reads SVGAGI. With 6 bases clipped from V and 9 bases from J, the junction kept 7 bases outside the gene matches. This CDR3 is built from 14 residues. CDR3 DNA: TGTGCCAGCAGGAGGACAGGGCTGGGTTCACCCCTCCACTTT. Its protein product is CASRRTGLGSPLHF.